This T cell receptor (beta chain) emerged from a study of T cell responses to AZD1222 COVID-19 vaccine. The CDR3 is made up of 14 amino acids. The germline V gene has CDR1 SGHVS and CDR2 FQNEAQ. V was pared by 0 bases and J by 2 bases, with 7 bases between. With regard to this clone: Its antigen is currently unknown.

Study results and caveats: Across the whole spike, CD4 TCRs peaked at regions 160-218 and 743-854. Only 6 or 7 AZD1222 recipients tested seropositive at baseline. After the peak T cell response, and only then, were repertoires sampled.

Repertoires were generated with immunoSEQ multiplex PCR, while TCRdb's copy carries only in-frame clones and drops some. The table lists more than 140,000 clones, about 87% of them singletons, with 3% to 4% in the top ten. This receptor was taken from an adult in good health. The rearrangement links TRBV7-8 to TRBJ1-2; D is undetermined. The sample consisted of peripheral blood, taken on day 0 of MenACWY control vaccination. The CDR3 reads CASSLAGGNYGYTF. In DNA form, the CDR3 reads TGTGCCAGCAGCTTAGCGGGAGGGAACTATGGCTACACCTTC.